Listed below are T cell receptor beta chains from one sample, sequenced in a study of T cell repertoires and HLA-DP antigens. The antigens for these receptors are not known. Profiled with immunoSEQ multiplex PCR; TCRdb holds only in-frame clones, not every one. The table includes about 89,000 clones, roughly 86% detected once. The source material was CD4+ T cells from PBMCs. The receptors were sampled from a man aged 45 to 65 in good health and CMV-seronegative. The conserved cysteine and the conserved F or W are not part of the CDR3 here. A D gene is named only where the DNA matches it firmly.

d_call: NA
v_call: TRBV7-7
cdr3_aa: ASSLGLGSGYTDTQY

d_call: TRBD2
v_call: TRBV4-3
cdr3_aa: ASSLLSGTAGNEQF

d_call: NA
v_call: TRBV28
cdr3_aa: ASSPTLGYGYT

d_call: NA
v_call: TRBV29-1
cdr3_aa: SSSGSYGYT

d_call: NA
v_call: TRBV7-8
cdr3_aa: ASSLVETNEKLF

d_call: NA
v_call: TRBV6-6
cdr3_aa: ASSYLGQPNYGYT

d_call: TRBD1
v_call: TRBV9
cdr3_aa: ASSVETGWNYEQY

d_call: NA
v_call: TRBV11-3
cdr3_aa: ASSFYYTDTQY

d_call: NA
v_call: TRBV7-2
cdr3_aa: ASSDRYGYT

d_call: NA
v_call: TRBV19
cdr3_aa: ASSISLLAKNIQY

d_call: NA
v_call: TRBV7-8
cdr3_aa: ASSLAHLRQTAYEQY

d_call: NA
v_call: TRBV7-2
cdr3_aa: ASRRTAYEQY

d_call: TRBD2
v_call: TRBV6-1
cdr3_aa: ASSVSSGGNQETQY

d_call: NA
v_call: TRBV11-3
cdr3_aa: ASSSGGDSFYNEQF

d_call: TRBD2
v_call: TRBV19
cdr3_aa: ASSGRARYEQF

d_call: TRBD2
v_call: TRBV7-2
cdr3_aa: ASSSSSGGRTDTQY

d_call: NA
v_call: TRBV14
cdr3_aa: ASSLKVAVSYEQY

d_call: NA
v_call: TRBV5-4
cdr3_aa: ASSLALTIEGNEQF

d_call: TRBD1
v_call: TRBV18
cdr3_aa: ASSPDRGRTTEQY

d_call: TRBD2
v_call: TRBV7-2
cdr3_aa: ASSPSLIAGKDTQY

d_call: NA
v_call: TRBV19
cdr3_aa: ASSILGTHAADTQY

d_call: NA
v_call: TRBV29-1
cdr3_aa: SVDIRLTDTQY

d_call: NA
v_call: TRBV18
cdr3_aa: ASSLRGLNTEAF

d_call: NA
v_call: TRBV2
cdr3_aa: ASSEDLVLGYT

d_call: NA
v_call: TRBV9
cdr3_aa: ASSVAADISYNEQF

d_call: NA
v_call: TRBV7-9
cdr3_aa: ASSLALGDTQY

d_call: NA
v_call: TRBV9
cdr3_aa: ASSDQPGRTDTQY

d_call: TRBD1
v_call: TRBV30
cdr3_aa: AWTGTGRSNQPQH

d_call: TRBD1
v_call: TRBV10-3
cdr3_aa: AIKGQPNTEAF

d_call: NA
v_call: TRBV7-9
cdr3_aa: ASSLAAAGANEKLF

d_call: TRBD2
v_call: TRBV18
cdr3_aa: ASSPKTSGGGYEQY

d_call: NA
v_call: TRBV10-2
cdr3_aa: ASSEGIRETQY

d_call: TRBD2
v_call: TRBV5-1
cdr3_aa: ASSFGLAGGVNNEQF

d_call: TRBD2
v_call: TRBV7-9
cdr3_aa: ATNLAGGRTDTQY

d_call: TRBD1
v_call: TRBV5-1
cdr3_aa: ASSRDSKEKLF

d_call: NA
v_call: TRBV19
cdr3_aa: ASSMGAPDTQY

d_call: TRBD1
v_call: TRBV30
cdr3_aa: AWSASGRGPGGYT

d_call: TRBD1
v_call: TRBV29-1
cdr3_aa: SAPRSAGGYGYT

d_call: NA
v_call: TRBV12-2
cdr3_aa: ASRLVGGSTDTQY

d_call: NA
v_call: TRBV7-2
cdr3_aa: ASSPGRQNTEAF

d_call: NA
v_call: TRBV30
cdr3_aa: AWSVRGGRNSPLH

d_call: TRBD2
v_call: TRBV30
cdr3_aa: AWSVQRGGSTDTQY

d_call: NA
v_call: TRBV15
cdr3_aa: ATSRDAKSDQPQH

d_call: NA
v_call: TRBV19
cdr3_aa: ASSIGRADTDTQY

d_call: NA
v_call: TRBV6-1
cdr3_aa: ASSESGSYNEQF

d_call: TRBD2
v_call: TRBV5-4
cdr3_aa: ASSQGSASGSLNTGELF